The present T cell receptor beta chain was sequenced within a study of cytomegalovirus exposure and HLA in healthy donors. Study-wide results and caveats: A missense DCLRE1C variant was associated with V- and J-gene trimming of TCR beta chains in a later analysis, and an independent cohort replicated the association. A later examination showed that TCR association rates differed by HLA locus, with DRB1 most and HLA-C fewest. Sequencing likely caused a cluster of highly shared sequence variants.

The primer mix had 60 Vbeta and 13 Jbeta primers. Clones were read by immunoSEQ multiplex PCR, and TCRdb kept only the in-frame ones, dropping some. The top ten hold about 3.1% of the sample, which has approximately 110,000 clones, roughly 85% seen once. Details on this clone: Its antigen is currently unknown.

Healthy bone marrow donors made up the donor group. Per the germline V gene, CDR1 is SGHTA and CDR2 is FQGNSA. V lost 2 bases and J 3 bases, leaving 11 bases between the germline ends. The CDR3 contains 15 residues. This TCR derives from a woman in her thirties or forties in good health and CMV-seronegative. Sequences were obtained from PBMCs. The rearrangement links TRBV7-2 to TRBJ1-5, with D hard to call. Here the CDR3 reads CASSLNSPTNQPQHF. CDR3 nucleotide sequence: TGTGCCAGCAGCTTAAACAGTCCTACCAATCAGCCCCAGCATTTT.